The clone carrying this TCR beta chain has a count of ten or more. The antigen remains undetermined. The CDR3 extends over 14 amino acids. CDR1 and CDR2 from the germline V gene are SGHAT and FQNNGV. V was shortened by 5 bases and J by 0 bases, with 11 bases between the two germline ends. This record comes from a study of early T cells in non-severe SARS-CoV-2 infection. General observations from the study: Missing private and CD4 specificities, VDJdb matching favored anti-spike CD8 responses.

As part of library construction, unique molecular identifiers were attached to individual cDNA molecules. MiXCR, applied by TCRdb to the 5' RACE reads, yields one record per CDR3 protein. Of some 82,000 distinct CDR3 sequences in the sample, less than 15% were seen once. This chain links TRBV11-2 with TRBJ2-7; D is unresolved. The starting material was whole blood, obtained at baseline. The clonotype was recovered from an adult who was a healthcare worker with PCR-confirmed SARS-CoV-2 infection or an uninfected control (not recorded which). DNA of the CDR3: TGTGCCAGCAGCCCTGTCAGGAGCTCCTACGAGCAGTACTTC. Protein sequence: CASSPVRSSYEQYF. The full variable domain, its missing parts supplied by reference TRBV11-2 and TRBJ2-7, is EAGVAQSPRYKIIEKRQSVAFWCNPISGHATLYWYQQILGQGPKLLIQFQNNGVVDDSQLPKDRFSAERLKGVDSTLKIQPAKLEDSAVYLCASSPVRSSYEQYFGPGTRLTVT.